The entry below describes one T cell receptor (beta chain). Germline V gene data show CDR1 as SNHLY and CDR2 as FYNNEI. The CDR3 totals 12 residues. Trimming took off 3 bases at V and 4 bases at J, with 7 bases between the two ends. Profiled with immunoSEQ multiplex PCR; TCRdb holds only in-frame clones, not every one. The data hold some 270,000 clones, with approximately 90% observed a single time. The data were taken from a study of blood T cell repertoires in COVID-19. Sequenced input: PBMCs or T cells enriched from blood (not recorded which). The TCR sequence derives from a woman younger than 45 with acute COVID-19. The rearrangement uses TRBV2 and TRBJ2-7, with D uncertain. CDR3 loop: CASSDPMYEQYF. The CDR3 bases are TGTGCCAGCAGTGACCCTATGTACGAGCAGTACTTC.